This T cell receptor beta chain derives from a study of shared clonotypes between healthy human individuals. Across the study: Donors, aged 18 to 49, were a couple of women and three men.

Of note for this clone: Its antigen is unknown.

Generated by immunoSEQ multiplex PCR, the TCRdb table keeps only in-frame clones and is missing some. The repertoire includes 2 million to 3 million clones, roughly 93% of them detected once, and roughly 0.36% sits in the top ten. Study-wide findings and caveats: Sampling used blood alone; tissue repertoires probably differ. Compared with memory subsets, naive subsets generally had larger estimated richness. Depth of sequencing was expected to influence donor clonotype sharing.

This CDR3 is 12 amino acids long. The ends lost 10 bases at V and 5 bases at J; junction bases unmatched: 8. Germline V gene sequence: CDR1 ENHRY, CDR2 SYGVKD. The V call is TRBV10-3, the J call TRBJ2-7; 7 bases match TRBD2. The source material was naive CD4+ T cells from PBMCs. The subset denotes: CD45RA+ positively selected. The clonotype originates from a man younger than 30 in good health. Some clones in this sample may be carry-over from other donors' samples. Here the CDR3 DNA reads TGTGCCACCGACGGGGGGTTCCACGAGCAGTACTTC. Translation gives CATDGGFHEQYF.